The T cell receptor beta chain under discussion was sequenced for a study of identical twins. The donors were all healthy and Caucasian. TCRdb redid the calling of the 5' RACE reads with MiXCR, one entry per CDR3 protein. The repertoire consists of hundreds of thousands of distinct CDR3 sequences, with over 8.5% occurring once and the leading ten covering more than 0.75%. This clonotype was counted ten times or more. Its antigen is still unknown. This CDR3 has 15 residues. From germline, CDR1 is SGHTA and CDR2 FQGNSA. The V end was cut by 5 bases, the J end by 0 bases, with 10 bases between. Broader study findings: An excess of low generation probability was shown by twin-shared out-of-frame alpha sequences.

These records were also assigned to another study, of yellow fever vaccine responses in identical twins. Per that paper: Twins' vaccine T cell responses were reported to seem partly convergent and partly personalized.

This sequence joins TRBV7-2 and TRBJ1-4; no reliable D call. The TCR sequence derives from a woman in her late teens or twenties in good health. Material for sequencing was PBMCs. CDR3: CASSQETSTNEKLFF. CDR3 coding DNA: TGTGCCAGCAGCCAAGAGACGTCAACTAATGAAAAACTGTTTTTT.